This T cell receptor (beta chain) was recorded in a study of blood T cell repertoires in COVID-19. The V gene end was trimmed by 3 bases and the J gene end by 2 bases; junction bases not matched to a gene: 8. The CDR3 totals 17 residues. Germline values: CDR1 MNHNS, CDR2 SASEGT. The data were produced by immunoSEQ multiplex PCR, yet TCRdb's version contains in-frame clones alone and is incomplete. The sample lists fewer than 250,000 clones, about 81% occurring once. Membership in each cohort depended on participant-reported clinical history. This clonotype originated in a woman in her 30s who had recovered from COVID-19. The chain is built from TRBV6-1 and TRBJ2-2; 8 bases fit TRBD1. The material sequenced was PBMCs or T cells enriched from blood (not recorded which). CDR3 sequence: CASSEPSGGFNTGELFF. Here the CDR3 DNA reads TGTGCCAGCAGTGAGCCATCAGGGGGCTTTAACACCGGGGAGCTGTTTTTT.